This entry lists 11 T cell receptor beta chains sequenced from one sample in a study of T cells in Graves' hyperthyroidism and ophthalmopathy (dated by TCRdb to the late 2010s). Receptor libraries were prepared by multiplex PCR. The reads were generated on an Illumina HiSeq 2000. Amplification of TCR beta CDR3 regions was carried out from RNA transcripts. For the first round of RT-PCR on the TCR CDR3, the HTBI primer set was used together with the Qiagen OneStep RT-PCR kit. Using fastp trimming at Q25 and MiXCR clonotype assembly, TCRdb reanalyzed the public sequencing data and kept in-frame beta chains. Rows are unified per CDR3 protein, each entry keeping the most common DNA and genes. This sample comprises approximately 560,000 distinct CDR3 sequences, around 45% of them detected only once. The ten largest clones add up to roughly 8.2% of the sample. The sample consisted of peripheral blood or thyroid tissue (not recorded which). These receptors were obtained from a woman under 30 with Graves' hyperthyroidism. Donor details come from another sample of the same person, matched by shared clones.

The chain is built from TRBV9 and TRBJ1-5; no definite D call. V lost 3 bases and J lost 5, with 12 bases in between. Germline lookup yields CDR1 SGDLS and CDR2 YYNGEE. The CDR3 runs 14 residues. The CDR3 reads CASSAEVTDQPQHF. The CDR3 bases are TGTGCCAGCAGCGCCGAAGTGACGGATCAGCCCCAGCATTTT.

Comment on this clonotype: A much larger clone lies a single base off, so this may be a read error. This chain links TRBV9 with TRBJ1-2; 7 bases map to TRBD1. Germline CDR1 is SGDLS and CDR2 is YYNGEE. This CDR3 has 14 residues. This CDR3 is CAGSFGTASYGYTF. CDR3 sequence (DNA): TGTGCCGGCAGCTTTGGGACAGCCTCCTATGGCTACACCTTC.

This clonotype came up many times. The CDR3 DNA is TGTGCCAGCAGCCCTAGGCGGGCTGAAAAACTGTTTTTT. Protein product: CASSPRRAEKLFF. The V and J genes are TRBV2 and TRBJ1-4; D not certain. Germline loops: CDR1 SNHLY, CDR2 FYNNEI. V dropped 6 bases and J dropped 7 bases, with 12 bases sitting between them. This CDR3 spans 13 amino acids.

The V and J genes are TRBV10-3 and TRBJ1-1; 7 bases match TRBD1. CDR1 and CDR2 (germline): ENHRY, SYGVKD. Germline trimming cut 2 bases from V and 4 bases from J; bases unmatched to any gene: 1. The CDR3 is 13 residues long. This chain's CDR3 is CAISEHRGTEAFF. The CDR3 nucleotides read TGTGCCATCAGTGAGCACAGGGGCACTGAAGCTTTCTTT.

This clonotype occurred a few times. At one end the junction does not follow the germline gene, possibly because of a read error. The chain is built from TRBV7-3 and TRBJ1-1; D might be TRBD1 (5 bases). The length of the CDR3 is 15 residues. Germline V lookup: CDR1 SGHTA, CDR2 FQGTGA. In DNA, the CDR3 is TGCGCCAGCAGCCAAGTTAGGGGCGGGTACACTGAAGCTTTCTTT. Its protein is CASSQVRGGYTEAFF.

Ten or more counts support this clonotype. The gene calls are TRBV7-6 and TRBJ1-2; TRBD1 matches 8 bases. The germline CDR1 and CDR2 sequences are SGHVS and FNYEAQ. This CDR3 has 15 residues. The ends lost 5 bases at V and 4 bases at J; junction bases unmatched: 9. The CDR3 bases are TGTGCCAGCAGCCCAAGACAGGGGTGGGCCTATGGCTACACCTTC. Translation gives CASSPRQGWAYGYTF. The complete variable domain, with remaining parts taken from reference TRBV7-6 and TRBJ1-2, reads GAGVSQSPRYKVTKRGQDVALRCDPISGHVSLYWYRQALGQGPEFLTYFNYEAQQDKSGLPNDRFSAERPEGSISTLTIQRTEQRDSAMYRCASSPRQGWAYGYTFGSGTRLTVV.

Remarks on this clonotype: It is likely a read error, because the conserved phenylalanine at the end of the CDR3 is missing. This chain connects TRBV20-1 to TRBJ1-1, with 12 bases aligning to TRBD1. The CDR3 sequence is 15 residues long. Unmatched junction bases numbered 11, after V lost 6 bases and J lost 6 bases. Looked up from germline, CDR1 is DFQATT and CDR2 is SNEGSKA (reference sequence). CDR3 bases: TGCAGTGCCAGTAGTCTAGGGACAGGGGGCCCTGAAGCTTTCCTT. Translation: CSASSLGTGGPEAFL.

This clonotype was seen only a few times. The chain is built from TRBV7-2 and TRBJ1-2; the D is unclear. This CDR3 region has 15 residues. Trimming shortened V by 1 base and J by 6 bases, and 15 bases separated the two germline ends. CDR1 SGHTA and CDR2 FQGNSA come from the germline V gene. The CDR3 nucleotides read TGTGCCAGCAGCTTAGGGCCTAATCCATCAAATGGCTACACCTTC. The encoded protein is CASSLGPNPSNGYTF.

With regard to this clonotype: Here the CDR3 omits its conserved ending phenylalanine or tryptophan, so a read error is the likely source. The DNA is left out, because the CDR3 cannot be placed on it with certainty; the CDR3 is given as TCRdb lists it. CDR3 region: CATSDSGTR. This chain uses TRBV24-1 with TRBJ1-6; TRBD1 was called by the table and not checked on the DNA. Germline values: CDR1 KGHDR, CDR2 SFDVKD. From its first to its last residue, the CDR3 has 9 amino acids.

The chain recombines TRBV10-3 with TRBJ1-2; possibly TRBD1 for D (5 bases). The CDR3 extends over 14 amino acids. The V and J ends lost 2 bases and 7 bases respectively, with 14 bases between them. CDR1 and CDR2 (germline): ENHRY, SYGVKD. The CDR3 here is CAISEGAGPLGYTF. The CDR3 bases are TGTGCCATCAGTGAGGGGGCGGGGCCTCTTGGCTACACCTTC.

V usage is TRBV20-1 and J usage is TRBJ1-4; D remains ambiguous. The CDR3 is 15 residues long. Between the trimmed V and J ends, which lost 0 bases and 4 bases, there was a span of 12 bases. CDR1 DFQATT and CDR2 SNEGSKA come from the germline V gene (reference sequence). The CDR3 loop is CSARDWDQVNEKLFF. The DNA of the CDR3 is TGCAGTGCTAGAGATTGGGATCAGGTTAATGAAAAACTGTTTTTT.